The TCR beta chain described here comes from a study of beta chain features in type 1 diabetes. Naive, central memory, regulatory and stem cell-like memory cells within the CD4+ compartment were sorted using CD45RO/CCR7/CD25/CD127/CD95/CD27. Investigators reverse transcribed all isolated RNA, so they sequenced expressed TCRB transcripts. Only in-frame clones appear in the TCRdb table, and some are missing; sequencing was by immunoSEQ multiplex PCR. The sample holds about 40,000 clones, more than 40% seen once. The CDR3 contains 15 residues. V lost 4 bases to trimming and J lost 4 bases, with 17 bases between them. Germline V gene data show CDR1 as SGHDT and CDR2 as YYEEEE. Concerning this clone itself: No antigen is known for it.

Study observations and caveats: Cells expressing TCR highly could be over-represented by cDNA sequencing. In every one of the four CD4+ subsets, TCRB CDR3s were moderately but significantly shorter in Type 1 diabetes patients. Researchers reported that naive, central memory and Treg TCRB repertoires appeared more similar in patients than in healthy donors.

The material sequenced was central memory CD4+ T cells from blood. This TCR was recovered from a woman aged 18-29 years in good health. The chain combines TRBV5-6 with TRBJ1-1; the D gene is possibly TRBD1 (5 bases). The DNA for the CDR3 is TGTGCCAGCAGCCCGGGACTCGATGGTATCACTGAAGCTTTCTTT. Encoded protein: CASSPGLDGITEAFF.